This TCR beta chain was documented in a study of CD8+ T cells in alopecia areata. Following RNA extraction, reverse transcription yielded cDNA that acted as the sequencing template. Here immunoSEQ multiplex PCR was the method, and the copy in TCRdb shows in-frame clones only, minus some. The sample consists of under 250,000 clones, roughly 57% of them appearing once. The V segment lost 6 bases and the J segment 5 bases; nucleotides outside the gene matches: 8. CDR3 length: 14 residues. The germline V gene has CDR1 ENHRY and CDR2 SYGVKD. This clone appeared a single time. The sequence derives from a human donor with alopecia areata. This chain joins TRBV10-3 and TRBJ2-7; 9 bases are shared with TRBD1. The source was CD4+ T cells sorted from blood, collected at week 0. The CDR3 DNA sequence: TGTGCCATCAGCCTCCGGGACAGGGCCGACGAGCAGTACTTC. Protein: CAISLRDRADEQYF.